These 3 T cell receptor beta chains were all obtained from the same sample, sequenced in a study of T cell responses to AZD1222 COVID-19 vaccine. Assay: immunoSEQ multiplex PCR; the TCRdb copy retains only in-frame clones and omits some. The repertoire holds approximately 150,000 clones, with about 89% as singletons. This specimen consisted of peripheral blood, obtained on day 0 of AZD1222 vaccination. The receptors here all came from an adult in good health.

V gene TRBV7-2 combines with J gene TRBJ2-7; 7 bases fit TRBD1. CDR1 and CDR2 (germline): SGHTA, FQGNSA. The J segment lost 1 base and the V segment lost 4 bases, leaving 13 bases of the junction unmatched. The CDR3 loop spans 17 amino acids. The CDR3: CASSSFPTGKVSYEQYF. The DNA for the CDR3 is TGTGCCAGCAGCTCTTTCCCGACAGGGAAGGTTTCCTACGAGCAGTACTTC.

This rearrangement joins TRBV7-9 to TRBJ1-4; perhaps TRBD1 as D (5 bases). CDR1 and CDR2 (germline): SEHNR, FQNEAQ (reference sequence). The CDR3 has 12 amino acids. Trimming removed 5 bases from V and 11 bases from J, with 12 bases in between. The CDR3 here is CASSPTEGKLFF. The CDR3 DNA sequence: TGTGCCAGCAGCCCGACAGAGGGGAAACTGTTTTTT. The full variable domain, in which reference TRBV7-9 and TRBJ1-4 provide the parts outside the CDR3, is DTGVSQNPRHKITKRGQNVTFRCDPISEHNRLYWYRQTLGQGPEFLTYFQNEAQLEKSRLLSDRFSAERPKGSFSTLEIQRTEQGDSAMYLCASSPTEGKLFFGSGTQLSVL.

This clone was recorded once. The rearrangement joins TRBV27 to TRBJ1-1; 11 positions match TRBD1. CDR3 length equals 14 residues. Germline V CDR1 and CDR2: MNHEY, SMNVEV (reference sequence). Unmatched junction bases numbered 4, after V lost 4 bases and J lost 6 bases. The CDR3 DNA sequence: TGTGCCAGCAGTTCGGGACAGGGGGTCGCTGAAGCTTTCTTT. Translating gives CASSSGQGVAEAFF.